Here is one T cell receptor (beta chain) with its context. Antigen: not known. With a much larger clone just one base away, this may be a read error. The CDR3 has 14 amino acids. Germline trimming cut 5 bases from V and 8 bases from J; bases unmatched to any gene: 8. Germline CDR1 reads SGHVS; CDR2 reads FQNEAQ. Amplification of TCR beta CDR3 regions used RNA as the template. HTBI primers drove first-round RT-PCR of the TCR CDR3. TCRdb used MiXCR to reprocess the multiplex PCR reads, holding one entry per CDR3 protein. The table shows about 290,000 distinct CDR3 sequences, with around 15% occurring only once. The data are from a study of T cells in Graves' hyperthyroidism and ophthalmopathy. Whole-study findings and limits: Separating ophthalmopathy from stable hyperthyroidism was achieved by a 13 V-J model. The model's output predicted ophthalmopathy at a median of roughly 6.9 months prior to onset.

Extraction of PBMCs used roughly 9.4 ml of fresh peripheral blood. The specimen sequenced was blood. The chain employs TRBV7-8 and TRBJ1-2, with TRBD1 matching 10 bases. This receptor was taken from a woman aged 40 to 50 with Graves' hyperthyroidism. Here the CDR3 reads CASSRDRGLIGYTF. The CDR3 nucleotides are TGTGCCAGCAGCCGGGACAGGGGACTGATCGGCTACACCTTC. The full variable domain, completed using reference TRBV7-8 and TRBJ1-2, is GAGVSQSPRYKVAKRGQDVALRCDPISGHVSLFWYQQALGQGPEFLTYFQNEAQLDKSGLPSDRFFAERPEGSVSTLKIQRTQQEDSAVYLCASSRDRGLIGYTFGSGTRLTVV.